The present T cell receptor beta chain was sequenced within a study of early T cells in non-severe SARS-CoV-2 infection. Study context: It was bulk RNA from unsorted whole blood that was sequenced, and the chains were unpaired. Study conclusions and caveats: Matching results from VDJdb favored anti-spike CD8 responses, leaving private and CD4 specificities undetected.

This clonotype was found many times. Antigen unknown. Unique molecular identifiers were affixed to single, distinct cDNA molecules. One entry per CDR3 protein results from TCRdb running MiXCR on the 5' RACE reads. This table has fewer than 30,000 distinct CDR3 sequences, roughly 4.1% appearing once. CDR3 length: 14 residues. The V end lost 2 bases, the J end lost 8 bases, and 12 bases lay between the germline ends. This chain uses TRBV12-3 or TRBV12-4 with TRBJ1-4; a possible D gene is TRBD1 (6 bases). The specimen was whole blood. The clonotype comes from an adult who was a healthcare worker with PCR-confirmed SARS-CoV-2 infection or an uninfected control (not recorded which). As DNA, the CDR3 is TGTGCCAGCAGTTTAATCAGGGGCATAGAAAAACTGTTTTTT. Its protein is CASSLIRGIEKLFF.